This is a list of T cell receptor beta chains from one sample in a study of spatial heterogeneity in lung cancer. TCRdb re-called the 5' RACE reads through MiXCR, storing one row per CDR3 protein. The sample consists of tens of thousands of distinct CDR3 sequences, about 7% of them appearing once. Material: PBMCs, obtained at surgery. These receptor sequences come from a male donor with early-stage non-small cell lung cancer. Each CDR3 is given with its conserved first and last residue. A D gene is named only where the DNA matches it firmly. Clone size, where shown, is once, few, many, or a class for clones that have expanded.

j_gene: TRBJ2-5; abundance: many; v_gene: TRBV27; d_gene: TRBD2; CDR3nt: TGTGCCAGCAGTTCCGGACAAATTCTAGCGGGAGATAGAGAGACCCAGTACTTC; CDR3aa: CASSSGQILAGDRETQYF
j_gene: TRBJ1-1; abundance: .; v_gene: TRBV18; d_gene: .; CDR3nt: TGTGCCAGCCCACCACGGGACCTGAACACTGAAGCTTTCTTT; CDR3aa: CASPPRDLNTEAFF
j_gene: TRBJ2-3; abundance: many; v_gene: TRBV19; d_gene: TRBD1; CDR3nt: TGTGCCAGTAGTATCGGACAGGGGACGCAGTATTTT; CDR3aa: CASSIGQGTQYF
j_gene: TRBJ2-7; abundance: .; v_gene: TRBV28; d_gene: .; CDR3nt: TGTGCCAGCAGTTTAGTGGGCGCTACCTACGAGCAGTACTTC; CDR3aa: CASSLVGATYEQYF
j_gene: TRBJ1-5; abundance: many; v_gene: TRBV12-3/TRBV12-4; d_gene: TRBD1; CDR3nt: TGTGCCAGCAGACAAGGGACAGCCAATCAGCCCCAGCATTTT; CDR3aa: CASRQGTANQPQHF
j_gene: TRBJ2-5; abundance: many; v_gene: TRBV7-3; d_gene: .; CDR3nt: TGTGCCAGCAGCTTAGGACGGCGGGAGACCCAGTACTTC; CDR3aa: CASSLGRRETQYF
j_gene: TRBJ2-5; abundance: few; v_gene: TRBV7-8; d_gene: .; CDR3nt: TGTGCCAGCAGCGAACTACAGGGAGCTTTGGAGACCCAGTACTTC; CDR3aa: CASSELQGALETQYF
j_gene: TRBJ2-6; abundance: many; v_gene: TRBV5-5; d_gene: .; CDR3nt: TGTGCCAGCAGCAGCCAGGGCTCTGGGGCCAACGTCCTGACTTTC; CDR3aa: CASSSQGSGANVLTF
j_gene: TRBJ1-2; abundance: many; v_gene: TRBV11-2; d_gene: .; CDR3nt: TGTGCCAGCAGCCCAAAAGGGACACACACGTACACCTTC; CDR3aa: CASSPKGTHTYTF
j_gene: TRBJ2-1; abundance: few; v_gene: TRBV12-3/TRBV12-4; d_gene: TRBD1; CDR3nt: TGTGCCAGCAGTGGGGACAGGGGGTCCTACAATGAGCAGTTCTTC; CDR3aa: CASSGDRGSYNEQFF
j_gene: TRBJ2-1; abundance: many; v_gene: TRBV9; d_gene: TRBD2; CDR3nt: TGTGCCAGCAGCCTACCTAGCGGGCGGAATGAGCAGTTCTTC; CDR3aa: CASSLPSGRNEQFF
j_gene: TRBJ1-2; abundance: many; v_gene: TRBV19; d_gene: .; CDR3nt: TGTGCCAGTAGTACCTCCTACACAGGGTACTATGGCTACACCTTC; CDR3aa: CASSTSYTGYYGYTF
j_gene: TRBJ2-3; abundance: many; v_gene: TRBV20-1; d_gene: TRBD1; CDR3nt: TGCAGTGCTAGCCGAGGCAGGGGGCTTGATACGCAGTATTTT; CDR3aa: CSASRGRGLDTQYF
j_gene: TRBJ1-1; abundance: many; v_gene: TRBV29-1; d_gene: .; CDR3nt: TGCAGCGCCAGCAGGGCCCCGAACACTGAAGCTTTCTTT; CDR3aa: CSASRAPNTEAFF
j_gene: TRBJ2-1; abundance: few; v_gene: TRBV7-2; d_gene: TRBD2; CDR3nt: TGTGCCAGCAGCTCTAGCGGGAGATCCTACAATGAGCAGTTCTTC; CDR3aa: CASSSSGRSYNEQFF
j_gene: TRBJ2-3; abundance: few; v_gene: TRBV15; d_gene: TRBD1; CDR3nt: TGTGCCACCAGCAGAGATCGGGGGACAGGGGCGGCAGATACGCAGTATTTT; CDR3aa: CATSRDRGTGAADTQYF
j_gene: TRBJ2-2; abundance: many; v_gene: TRBV19; d_gene: .; CDR3nt: TGTGCCAGTAGCCTGCAGGGTTACACCGGGGAGCTGTTTTTT; CDR3aa: CASSLQGYTGELFF
j_gene: TRBJ2-3; abundance: few; v_gene: TRBV27; d_gene: TRBD2; CDR3nt: TGTGCCAGCAGTAGGGGACTAGCCGCCACAGATACGCAGTATTTT; CDR3aa: CASSRGLAATDTQYF
j_gene: TRBJ1-2; abundance: few; v_gene: TRBV7-2; d_gene: .; CDR3nt: TGTGCCAGCAGCCAGTCAGGCAGTAACTATGGCTACACCTTC; CDR3aa: CASSQSGSNYGYTF
j_gene: TRBJ2-3; abundance: few; v_gene: TRBV7-9; d_gene: .; CDR3nt: TGTGCCAGCAGCTCGGCGGGACTCGTGGATACGCAGTATTTT; CDR3aa: CASSSAGLVDTQYF
j_gene: TRBJ2-1; abundance: many; v_gene: TRBV3-1; d_gene: TRBD2; CDR3nt: TGTGCCAGCAGCCGTCAGGGTAGCGGGAGGCGGAATGAGCAGTTCTTC; CDR3aa: CASSRQGSGRRNEQFF
j_gene: TRBJ2-1; abundance: many; v_gene: TRBV20-1; d_gene: .; CDR3nt: TGCAGTGCCCCAGGTATCAATGAGCAGTTCTTC; CDR3aa: CSAPGINEQFF
j_gene: TRBJ2-1; abundance: .; v_gene: TRBV2; d_gene: TRBD2; CDR3nt: TGTGCCAGCAGGGAGCTAGCGGGAGCTGAGCAGTTCTTC; CDR3aa: CASRELAGAEQFF
j_gene: TRBJ1-1; abundance: .; v_gene: TRBV4-1; d_gene: .; CDR3nt: TGCGCCAGCAGCCAAGGGCCCCTCTCTACGAACACTGAAGCTTTCTTT; CDR3aa: CASSQGPLSTNTEAFF
j_gene: TRBJ2-5; abundance: many; v_gene: TRBV4-3; d_gene: TRBD2; CDR3nt: TGCGCCAGCAGCTCGGCCGGGAGGTCGAAGACCCAGTACTTC; CDR3aa: CASSSAGRSKTQYF
j_gene: TRBJ1-5; abundance: medium-sized; v_gene: TRBV2; d_gene: .; CDR3nt: TGTGCCAGCAGCCGGGACGTTAATCAGCCCCAGCATTTT; CDR3aa: CASSRDVNQPQHF
j_gene: TRBJ2-1; abundance: many; v_gene: TRBV7-2; d_gene: TRBD2; CDR3nt: TGTGCCAGCAGCCCGCCGGGGCTAGCGGGAGGAGAGCAGTTCTTC; CDR3aa: CASSPPGLAGGEQFF
j_gene: TRBJ1-5; abundance: few; v_gene: TRBV19; d_gene: .; CDR3nt: TGTGCCAGTAGTATCCCCCGTGGAAGGGTCCAGCATTTT; CDR3aa: CASSIPRGRVQHF
j_gene: TRBJ2-7; abundance: few; v_gene: TRBV18; d_gene: .; CDR3nt: TGTGCCAGCTCTGAACGCTACGAGCAGTACTTC; CDR3aa: CASSERYEQYF
j_gene: TRBJ2-3; abundance: many; v_gene: TRBV9; d_gene: .; CDR3nt: TGTGCCAGCAGTGAGCCGACAGGTTTTAGCACAGATACGCAGTATTTT; CDR3aa: CASSEPTGFSTDTQYF
j_gene: TRBJ2-2; abundance: few; v_gene: TRBV7-2; d_gene: TRBD2; CDR3nt: TGTGCCAGCAGCTTAGCCCTCGGGGGGGCCCCCGGGGAGCTGTTTTTT; CDR3aa: CASSLALGGAPGELFF
j_gene: TRBJ1-1; abundance: .; v_gene: TRBV19; d_gene: TRBD1; CDR3nt: TGTGCCAGTAGTTCCGGACAGGGGGGAAAGAACACTGAAGCTTTCTTT; CDR3aa: CASSSGQGGKNTEAFF
j_gene: TRBJ2-5; abundance: medium-sized; v_gene: TRBV19; d_gene: TRBD2; CDR3nt: TGTGCCAGTAGCCCGGGGGGGCCCCCCGGGACCCAGTACTTC; CDR3aa: CASSPGGPPGTQYF
j_gene: TRBJ2-5; abundance: few; v_gene: TRBV5-1; d_gene: TRBD2; CDR3nt: TGCGCCAGCAGCTTGGGGCGAGCGGGAGGTGCCCAGTACTTC; CDR3aa: CASSLGRAGGAQYF
j_gene: TRBJ2-5; abundance: many; v_gene: TRBV27; d_gene: TRBD1; CDR3nt: TGTGCCAGCAGTTTGGACAGGCTTACCCAGTACTTC; CDR3aa: CASSLDRLTQYF
j_gene: TRBJ2-1; abundance: .; v_gene: TRBV11-2; d_gene: .; CDR3nt: TGTGCCAGCAGCTTTGAGGGGTCACGTAGCAATGAGCAGTTCTTC; CDR3aa: CASSFEGSRSNEQFF
j_gene: TRBJ1-1; abundance: many; v_gene: TRBV7-9; d_gene: TRBD1; CDR3nt: TGTGCCAGCAGCTCACAGGGGGCGGGTGAAGCTTTCTTT; CDR3aa: CASSSQGAGEAFF
j_gene: TRBJ2-7; abundance: few; v_gene: TRBV11-2; d_gene: .; CDR3nt: TGTGCCAGCAGCTTAGATTCGGCGGGCTACGAGCAGTACTTC; CDR3aa: CASSLDSAGYEQYF
j_gene: TRBJ2-3; abundance: many; v_gene: TRBV5-1; d_gene: TRBD1; CDR3nt: TGCGCCAGCAGCTTTATGACAGGGAGCACAGATACGCAGTATTTT; CDR3aa: CASSFMTGSTDTQYF
j_gene: TRBJ2-2; abundance: many; v_gene: TRBV5-5; d_gene: .; CDR3nt: TGTGCCAGCAGCTTGGACCTGGGGGACACCGGGGAGCTGTTTTTT; CDR3aa: CASSLDLGDTGELFF
j_gene: TRBJ2-7; abundance: many; v_gene: TRBV12-3/TRBV12-4; d_gene: .; CDR3nt: TGTGCCAGCAGTTCCATGGGGCAGGGAAGTAGTCAGTACTTC; CDR3aa: CASSSMGQGSSQYF
j_gene: TRBJ2-5; abundance: many; v_gene: TRBV28; d_gene: TRBD1; CDR3nt: TGTGCCAGCAGCGGGACAGACCAGACCCAGTACTTC; CDR3aa: CASSGTDQTQYF
j_gene: TRBJ2-1; abundance: many; v_gene: TRBV20-1; d_gene: TRBD1; CDR3nt: TGCAGTGCTAGAGATCTTATAGGACAGGGGGCAATTGAGCAGTTCTTC; CDR3aa: CSARDLIGQGAIEQFF
j_gene: TRBJ1-1; abundance: .; v_gene: TRBV6-6; d_gene: .; CDR3nt: TGTGCCAGCAGTTCCAACCCCTCCGCGGCGACGGGCACTGAAGCTTTCTTT; CDR3aa: CASSSNPSAATGTEAFF
j_gene: TRBJ1-2; abundance: few; v_gene: TRBV28; d_gene: TRBD1; CDR3nt: TGTGCCAGCAGTTTAAGTTGGGACAGGACATCCTATGGCTACACCTTC; CDR3aa: CASSLSWDRTSYGYTF
j_gene: TRBJ2-3; abundance: few; v_gene: TRBV7-2; d_gene: TRBD2; CDR3nt: TGTGCCAGTCAGCGGGAGATCCCAGATACGCAGTATTTT; CDR3aa: CASQREIPDTQYF
j_gene: TRBJ1-5; abundance: many; v_gene: TRBV29-1; d_gene: .; CDR3nt: TGCAGCGTTGAAGGCGCGGGGCGGAGTGAGGATCAGCCCCAGCATTTT; CDR3aa: CSVEGAGRSEDQPQHF
j_gene: TRBJ1-5; abundance: many; v_gene: TRBV6-1; d_gene: TRBD1; CDR3nt: TGTGCCAGCAGTAATAACAGGGGCGGTCAGCCCCAGCATTTT; CDR3aa: CASSNNRGGQPQHF
j_gene: TRBJ2-1; abundance: many; v_gene: TRBV5-1; d_gene: TRBD1; CDR3nt: TGCGCCAGCAGCTTGGGTCAGGGGGTTAGGAATGAGCAGTTCTTC; CDR3aa: CASSLGQGVRNEQFF
j_gene: TRBJ2-1; abundance: many; v_gene: TRBV20-1; d_gene: TRBD1; CDR3nt: TGCAGTGCACAGATCGAGGGACAGGGTAATTTCGATGAGCAGTTCTTC; CDR3aa: CSAQIEGQGNFDEQFF
j_gene: TRBJ1-6; abundance: .; v_gene: TRBV5-5; d_gene: TRBD1; CDR3nt: TGTGCCAGCAGCTTGTGGCCGGGACAGAATAATTCACCCCTCCACTTT; CDR3aa: CASSLWPGQNNSPLHF
j_gene: TRBJ1-6; abundance: many; v_gene: TRBV28; d_gene: .; CDR3nt: TGTGCCAGCATCGACGGGAGCTCCTATAATTCACCCCTCCACTTT; CDR3aa: CASIDGSSYNSPLHF
j_gene: TRBJ2-3; abundance: many; v_gene: TRBV27; d_gene: TRBD1; CDR3nt: TGTGCCAGCAGTTTTCAGGGGGAGACAGATACGCAGTATTTT; CDR3aa: CASSFQGETDTQYF
j_gene: TRBJ2-5; abundance: .; v_gene: TRBV6-2/TRBV6-3; d_gene: TRBD2; CDR3nt: TGTGCCAGCAGTTACTCAGCGGGAGCAGTCCAAGAGACCCAGTACTTC; CDR3aa: CASSYSAGAVQETQYF
j_gene: TRBJ2-7; abundance: many; v_gene: TRBV20-1; d_gene: TRBD2; CDR3nt: TGCAGTGCTAGAGATCCCCTAGCGGGGTCCTACGAGCAGTACTTC; CDR3aa: CSARDPLAGSYEQYF
j_gene: TRBJ2-1; abundance: few; v_gene: TRBV20-1; d_gene: TRBD2; CDR3nt: TGCAGTGAGACTAGCGGGGATATCAATGAGCAGTTCTTC; CDR3aa: CSETSGDINEQFF
j_gene: TRBJ2-4; abundance: few; v_gene: TRBV5-1; d_gene: .; CDR3nt: TGCGCCAGCAGTGCCCCCGTTCCGGGGCTAGCCAAAAACATTCAGTACTTC; CDR3aa: CASSAPVPGLAKNIQYF
j_gene: TRBJ2-5; abundance: .; v_gene: TRBV7-3; d_gene: .; CDR3nt: TGTGCCAGCAGCTTAACATTGGCTAGCTGGGAGACCCAGTACTTC; CDR3aa: CASSLTLASWETQYF
j_gene: TRBJ2-3; abundance: few; v_gene: TRBV7-8; d_gene: TRBD1; CDR3nt: TGTGCCAGCAGCATGAGGGACAGGGATAGCACAGATACGCAGTATTTT; CDR3aa: CASSMRDRDSTDTQYF